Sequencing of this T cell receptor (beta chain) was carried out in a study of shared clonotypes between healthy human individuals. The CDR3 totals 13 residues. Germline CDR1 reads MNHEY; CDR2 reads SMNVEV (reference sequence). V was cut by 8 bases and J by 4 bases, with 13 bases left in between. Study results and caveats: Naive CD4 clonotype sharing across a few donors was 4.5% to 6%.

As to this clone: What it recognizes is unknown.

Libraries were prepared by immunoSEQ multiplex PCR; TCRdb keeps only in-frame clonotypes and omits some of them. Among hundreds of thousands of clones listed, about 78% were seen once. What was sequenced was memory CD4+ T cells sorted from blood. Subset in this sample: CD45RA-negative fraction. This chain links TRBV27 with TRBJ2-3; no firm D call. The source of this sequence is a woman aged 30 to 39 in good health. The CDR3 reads CASGGGMADTQYF. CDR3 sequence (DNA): TGTGCCAGCGGCGGTGGGATGGCAGATACGCAGTATTTT.